This TCR beta chain originates from a study of T cell responses to AZD1222 COVID-19 vaccine. Study observations and caveats: Along spike, vaccine-associated CD4 TCRs were found throughout, with dominance at 160-218 and 743-854. There were repertoire samples only from the period after the peak T cell response. Unmutated variant regions are reportedly the target of nearly half of TCRs that are spike-specific.

Second-dose intervals of approximately 4 or approximately 12 weeks were pooled. The length of the CDR3 is 16 residues. Germline V gene data show CDR1 as SGHRS and CDR2 as YFSETQ. V lost 3 bases and J lost 1, with 16 bases in between. Method: immunoSEQ multiplex PCR; TCRdb's copy keeps in-frame clones and lacks some. This sample yields some 250,000 clones, of which almost 95% are seen a single time; around 0.57% belongs to the top ten. Turning to this clone: The antigen is undetermined.

The sequenced sample was peripheral blood, obtained 28 days after the second AZD1222 dose. The source of this sequence is an adult who received the AZD1222 COVID-19 vaccine. The genes are TRBV5-1 and TRBJ1-1, with D perhaps TRBD1 (5 bases). The CDR3 bases are TGCGCCAGCAGCTCAACGCCCTTGACAGAGAACACTGAAGCTTTCTTT. Translating gives CASSSTPLTENTEAFF.